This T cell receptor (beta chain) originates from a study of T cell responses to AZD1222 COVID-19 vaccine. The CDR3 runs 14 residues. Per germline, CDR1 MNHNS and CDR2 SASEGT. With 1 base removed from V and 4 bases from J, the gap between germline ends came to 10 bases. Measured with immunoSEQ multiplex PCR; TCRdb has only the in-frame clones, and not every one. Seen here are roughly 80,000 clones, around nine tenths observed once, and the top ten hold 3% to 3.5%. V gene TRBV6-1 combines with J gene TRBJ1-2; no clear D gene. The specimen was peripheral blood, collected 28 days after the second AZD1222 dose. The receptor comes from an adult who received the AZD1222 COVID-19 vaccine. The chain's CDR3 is CASSEGWGSYGYTF. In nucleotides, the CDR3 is TGTGCCAGCAGTGAAGGGTGGGGAAGCTATGGCTACACCTTC.